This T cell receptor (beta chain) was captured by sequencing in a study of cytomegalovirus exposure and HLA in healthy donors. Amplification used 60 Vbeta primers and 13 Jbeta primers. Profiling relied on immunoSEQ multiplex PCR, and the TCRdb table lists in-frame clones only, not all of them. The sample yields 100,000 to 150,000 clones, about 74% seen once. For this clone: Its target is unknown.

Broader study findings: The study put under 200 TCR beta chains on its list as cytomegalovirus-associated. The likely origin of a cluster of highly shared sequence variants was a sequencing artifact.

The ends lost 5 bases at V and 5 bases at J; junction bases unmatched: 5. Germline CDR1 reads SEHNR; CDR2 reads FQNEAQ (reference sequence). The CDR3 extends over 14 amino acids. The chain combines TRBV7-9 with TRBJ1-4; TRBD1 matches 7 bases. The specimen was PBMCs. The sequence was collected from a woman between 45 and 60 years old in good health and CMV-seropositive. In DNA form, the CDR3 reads TGTGCCAGCAGCCGGGACAGCTTAAATGAAAAACTGTTTTTT. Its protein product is CASSRDSLNEKLFF.